This T cell receptor (beta chain) originates from a study of T cell responses to AZD1222 COVID-19 vaccine. For this clone: The antigen remains undetermined.

The data were produced by immunoSEQ multiplex PCR, yet TCRdb's version contains in-frame clones alone and is incomplete. Here the sample spans about 130,000 clones, approximately 92% being singletons. Study results and limitations: Spike-specific TCR repertoires showed rising breadth and depth after two AZD1222 doses.

From germline, CDR1 is LNHDA and CDR2 SQIVND (reference sequence). The trim removed 2 bases at V and 0 bases at J, leaving 6 bases unmatched. The CDR3 length is 16 residues. This receptor was obtained from an adult who received the AZD1222 COVID-19 vaccine. V is TRBV19 and J is TRBJ1-2; the match to TRBD1 covers 7 bases. The material sequenced was peripheral blood, taken 28 days after the second AZD1222 dose. CDR3 sequence (DNA): TGTGCCAGTAGTATAAGCCGGACAGGAGCTAACTATGGCTACACCTTC. Protein product: CASSISRTGANYGYTF.